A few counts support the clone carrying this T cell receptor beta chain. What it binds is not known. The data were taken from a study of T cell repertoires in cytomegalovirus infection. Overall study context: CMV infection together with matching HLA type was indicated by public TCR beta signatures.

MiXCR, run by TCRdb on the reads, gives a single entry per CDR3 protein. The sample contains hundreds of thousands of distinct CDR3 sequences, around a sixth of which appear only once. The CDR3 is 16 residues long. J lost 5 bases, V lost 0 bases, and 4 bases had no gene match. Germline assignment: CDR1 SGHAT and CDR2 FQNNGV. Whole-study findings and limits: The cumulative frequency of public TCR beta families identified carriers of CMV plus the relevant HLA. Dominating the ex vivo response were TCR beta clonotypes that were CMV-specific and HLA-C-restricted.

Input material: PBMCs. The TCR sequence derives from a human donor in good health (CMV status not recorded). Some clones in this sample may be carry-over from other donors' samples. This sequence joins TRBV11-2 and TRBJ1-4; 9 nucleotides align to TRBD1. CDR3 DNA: TGTGCCAGCAGCTTAGATTTGGGACAGGGCAATGAAAAACTGTTTTTT. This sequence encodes CASSLDLGQGNEKLFF.